This T cell receptor beta chain is from a study of blood T cell repertoires in COVID-19. Assay: immunoSEQ multiplex PCR; the TCRdb copy retains only in-frame clones and omits some. The data hold fewer than 200,000 clones, with roughly 87% observed a single time. The material sequenced was peripheral blood. The clonotype was recovered from a woman aged 70-85 years with COVID-19, enrolled during active disease.

The CDR3 DNA is TGCGCCAGCAGCTTGGTGGGGGGTCCGACAGATACGCAGTATTTT. Amino acid sequence: CASSLVGGPTDTQYF. This chain links TRBV5-1 with TRBJ2-3, with a possible D match to TRBD2 (6 bases). The CDR3 length is 15 residues. CDR1 SGHRS and CDR2 YFSETQ come from the germline V gene. Trimming pared 0 bases from V and 3 bases from J, leaving 11 bases between.